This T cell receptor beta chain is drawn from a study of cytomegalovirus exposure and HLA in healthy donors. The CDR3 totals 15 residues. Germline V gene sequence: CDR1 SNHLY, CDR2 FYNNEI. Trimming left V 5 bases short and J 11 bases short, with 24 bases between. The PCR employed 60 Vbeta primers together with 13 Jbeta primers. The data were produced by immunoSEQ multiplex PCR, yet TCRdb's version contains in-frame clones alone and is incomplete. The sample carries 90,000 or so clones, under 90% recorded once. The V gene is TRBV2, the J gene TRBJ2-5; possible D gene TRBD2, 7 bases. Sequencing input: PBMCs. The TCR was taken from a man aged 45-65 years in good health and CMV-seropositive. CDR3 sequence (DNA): TGTGCCAGCAGTCCACGACCAGCGGGAAGGGGGGAGCAGTACTTC. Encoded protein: CASSPRPAGRGEQYF. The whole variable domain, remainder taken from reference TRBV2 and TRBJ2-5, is EPEVTQTPSHQVTQMGQEVILRCVPISNHLYFYWYRQILGQKVEFLVSFYNNEISEKSEIFDDQFSVERPDGSNFTLKIRSTKLEDSAMYFCASSPRPAGRGEQYFGPGTRLLVL.